This is a list of T cell receptor beta chains from one sample in a study of T cell responses to AZD1222 COVID-19 vaccine. Repertoires were generated with immunoSEQ multiplex PCR, while TCRdb's copy carries only in-frame clones and drops some. The sample carries under 150,000 clones, 93% recorded once. Sequenced here: peripheral blood, sampled on day 0 of AZD1222 vaccination. Source of these receptors: an adult in good health. The CDR3 runs from the conserved cysteine through the conserved F or W. A D gene is named only where the DNA matches it firmly. Not every row has a clone size; where given, it reads once, few, many or a size class.

j_gene: TRBJ2-1
v_gene: TRBV29-1
d_gene: TRBD2
abundance: -
CDR3nt: TGCAGCGTTGTAAGCGGGACTAGCGGAGACAATGAGCAGTTCTTC
CDR3aa: CSVVSGTSGDNEQFF

j_gene: TRBJ1-2
v_gene: TRBV20-1
d_gene: -
abundance: once
CDR3nt: TGCAGTGCTAGTCCGGGGAGTGGCTACACCTTC
CDR3aa: CSASPGSGYTF

j_gene: TRBJ2-2
v_gene: TRBV12-3/TRBV12-4
d_gene: -
abundance: -
CDR3nt: TGTGCCAGCAGTTTCGGTGCCGGGGAGCTGTTTTTT
CDR3aa: CASSFGAGELFF

j_gene: TRBJ2-2
v_gene: TRBV28
d_gene: TRBD1
abundance: -
CDR3nt: TGTGCCAGCAGCAAGGACAGGGGGCCGGACACCGGGGAGCTGTTTTTT
CDR3aa: CASSKDRGPDTGELFF

j_gene: TRBJ1-4
v_gene: TRBV18
d_gene: -
abundance: -
CDR3nt: TGTGCCAGCTCCCCCCTAATGAGCTCAACTAATGAAAAACTGTTTTTT
CDR3aa: CASSPLMSSTNEKLFF

j_gene: TRBJ2-7
v_gene: TRBV29-1
d_gene: TRBD1
abundance: once
CDR3nt: TGCAGCGTTGAAAAGGGGGGGACAGGGAGCTACGAGCAGTACTTC
CDR3aa: CSVEKGGTGSYEQYF

j_gene: TRBJ1-4
v_gene: TRBV6-5
d_gene: -
abundance: -
CDR3nt: TGTGCCAGCATGGATGAAAAACTGTTTTTT
CDR3aa: CASMDEKLFF

j_gene: TRBJ1-4
v_gene: TRBV7-9
d_gene: TRBD1
abundance: -
CDR3nt: TGTGCCAGCAGTCCGTCCCCCGGACAGGGTCCACCAACTAATGAAAAACTGTTTTTT
CDR3aa: CASSPSPGQGPPTNEKLFF

j_gene: TRBJ1-5
v_gene: TRBV7-2
d_gene: -
abundance: -
CDR3nt: TGTGCCAGCAGCCTCCGGGGGGGGAATAGCAATCAGCCCCAGCATTTT
CDR3aa: CASSLRGGNSNQPQHF

j_gene: TRBJ2-1
v_gene: TRBV9
d_gene: -
abundance: -
CDR3nt: TGTGCCAGCAGCGTAGGCCGAGATAGGGGAAGGAATGAGCAGTTCTTC
CDR3aa: CASSVGRDRGRNEQFF

j_gene: TRBJ1-1
v_gene: TRBV4-2
d_gene: -
abundance: -
CDR3nt: TGTGCCAGCAGCCAAGAGGCCCAGCGTATGAACACTGAAGCTTTCTTT
CDR3aa: CASSQEAQRMNTEAFF

j_gene: TRBJ1-5
v_gene: TRBV6-5
d_gene: -
abundance: -
CDR3nt: TGTGCCAGCAGTCAATCAGGGCAGGCCCAGCATTTT
CDR3aa: CASSQSGQAQHF

j_gene: TRBJ2-7
v_gene: TRBV19
d_gene: -
abundance: -
CDR3nt: TGTGCCAGTAGCACCAGGACACCCTCCTACGAGCAGTACTTC
CDR3aa: CASSTRTPSYEQYF

j_gene: TRBJ2-7
v_gene: TRBV28
d_gene: -
abundance: -
CDR3nt: TGTGCCAGCAGTTTGGGTGGTTACGAGCAGTACTTC
CDR3aa: CASSLGGYEQYF

j_gene: TRBJ2-5
v_gene: TRBV10-2
d_gene: -
abundance: -
CDR3nt: TGCGCCACCCTTCTGGCAGGGGAAGAGACCCAGTACTTC
CDR3aa: CATLLAGEETQYF

j_gene: TRBJ2-1
v_gene: TRBV16
d_gene: -
abundance: -
CDR3nt: TGTGCCAGCACCGCCGGGACAAAGCTATACAATGAGCAGTTCTTC
CDR3aa: CASTAGTKLYNEQFF

j_gene: TRBJ2-7
v_gene: TRBV7-9
d_gene: -
abundance: -
CDR3nt: TGTGCCAGCAGCGGAGGGGGCGGTTACTACGAGCAGTACTTC
CDR3aa: CASSGGGGYYEQYF

j_gene: TRBJ2-1
v_gene: TRBV3-1/TRBV3-2
d_gene: -
abundance: once
CDR3nt: TGTGCCAGCAGCCAGCTCGGAGCATACAATGAGCAGTTCTTC
CDR3aa: CASSQLGAYNEQFF

j_gene: TRBJ2-1
v_gene: TRBV5-1
d_gene: TRBD2
abundance: -
CDR3nt: TGCGCCAGCAGCTGGAGGGGGTTGGGACTAGGAGGGAATGAGCAGTTCTTC
CDR3aa: CASSWRGLGLGGNEQFF

j_gene: TRBJ1-5
v_gene: TRBV5-6
d_gene: TRBD1
abundance: -
CDR3nt: TGTGCCAGCAGCTTGGGGGACAGGGATTATCAGCCCCAGCATTTT
CDR3aa: CASSLGDRDYQPQHF

j_gene: TRBJ2-1
v_gene: TRBV30
d_gene: TRBD1
abundance: -
CDR3nt: TGTGCCTGGAGGGGGAACGACAGGGGCAATGAGCAGTTCTTC
CDR3aa: CAWRGNDRGNEQFF

j_gene: TRBJ1-3
v_gene: TRBV7-3
d_gene: -
abundance: once
CDR3nt: TGTGCCAGCAGCAGATCCGGGCCTGGAAACACCATATATTTT
CDR3aa: CASSRSGPGNTIYF

j_gene: TRBJ1-3
v_gene: TRBV10-3
d_gene: TRBD1
abundance: once
CDR3nt: TGTGCCACAACAGGACAGGGAATCGGAAACACCATATATTTT
CDR3aa: CATTGQGIGNTIYF

j_gene: TRBJ2-7
v_gene: TRBV10-3
d_gene: TRBD1
abundance: -
CDR3nt: TGTGCCATCAGTGACCGGGACAGGGGGGCCTACGAGCAGTACTTC
CDR3aa: CAISDRDRGAYEQYF

j_gene: TRBJ2-7
v_gene: TRBV28
d_gene: TRBD1
abundance: -
CDR3nt: TGTGCCAGCAGCAATGGACAGGCCTCCTACGAGCAGTACTTC
CDR3aa: CASSNGQASYEQYF

j_gene: TRBJ1-6
v_gene: TRBV5-4
d_gene: TRBD1
abundance: -
CDR3nt: TGTGCCAGCAGTTCACAGGGGTTTTCACCCCTCCACTTT
CDR3aa: CASSSQGFSPLHF

j_gene: TRBJ1-1
v_gene: TRBV28
d_gene: TRBD1
abundance: -
CDR3nt: TGTGCCAGCAGTTTATCCACCGGGACAGGCACCTACACTGAAGCTTTCTTT
CDR3aa: CASSLSTGTGTYTEAFF

j_gene: TRBJ1-3
v_gene: TRBV29-1
d_gene: -
abundance: -
CDR3nt: TGCAGCTCTAGCGCTGGAAACACCATATATTTT
CDR3aa: CSSSAGNTIYF

j_gene: TRBJ2-1
v_gene: TRBV24-1
d_gene: TRBD2
abundance: -
CDR3nt: TGTGCCACCAGTGATGCCCTAGCGGGAGATCAGCAGTTCTTC
CDR3aa: CATSDALAGDQQFF

j_gene: TRBJ2-5
v_gene: TRBV7-6
d_gene: TRBD1
abundance: -
CDR3nt: TGTGCCAGCAGCTTCACAGGGGAGGAGACCCAGTACTTC
CDR3aa: CASSFTGEETQYF

j_gene: TRBJ1-1
v_gene: TRBV10-2
d_gene: -
abundance: -
CDR3nt: TGCGCCAGCAGGGTCCCATACCCTGAAGCTTTCTTT
CDR3aa: CASRVPYPEAFF

j_gene: TRBJ1-3
v_gene: TRBV2
d_gene: -
abundance: -
CDR3nt: TGTGCCAGCAGGGACGGAGGGACCTCTGGAAACACCATATATTTT
CDR3aa: CASRDGGTSGNTIYF

j_gene: TRBJ1-1
v_gene: TRBV19
d_gene: -
abundance: -
CDR3nt: TGTGCCAGTAGTATATCGGTCCGTGAAGCTTTCTTT
CDR3aa: CASSISVREAFF

j_gene: TRBJ2-5
v_gene: TRBV2
d_gene: TRBD2
abundance: -
CDR3nt: TGTGCCAGCAGTGAAGCGTGGACTAGCGGAAGGGAAGAGACCCAGTACTTC
CDR3aa: CASSEAWTSGREETQYF

j_gene: TRBJ1-1
v_gene: TRBV4-1
d_gene: -
abundance: -
CDR3nt: TGCGCCAGCAGCCAAGATGGGGGTAGGAGCCGGAACACTGAAGCTTTCTTT
CDR3aa: CASSQDGGRSRNTEAFF

j_gene: TRBJ2-2
v_gene: TRBV11-3
d_gene: TRBD2
abundance: -
CDR3nt: TGTGCCAGCAGCTACCGGGGGGCGGGAGGCCCCACCGGGGAGCTGTTTTTT
CDR3aa: CASSYRGAGGPTGELFF

j_gene: TRBJ2-1
v_gene: TRBV7-2
d_gene: -
abundance: -
CDR3nt: TGTGCCAGCAGCTTCTCTCGGGGGTTAACACACAATGAGCAGTTCTTC
CDR3aa: CASSFSRGLTHNEQFF